This T cell receptor beta chain appears in the sequencing data of a study of cytomegalovirus exposure and HLA in healthy donors. This table comes from immunoSEQ multiplex PCR, and its TCRdb copy is limited to in-frame clones, with some not included. The sample carries 140,000 to 150,000 clones, 91% recorded once. Comment on this clone: Its antigen is unknown.

Points from the study as a whole: Rarity characterized most TCR sequences, yet some public TCRs appeared in many donors.

The sequenced sample was PBMCs. The clonotype comes from a man between 18 and 29 years old in good health and CMV-seronegative.

The CDR3 reads CASSQAGGHSDTQYF. The DNA for the CDR3 is TGCGCCAGCAGCCAAGCCGGGGGGCACTCAGATACGCAGTATTTT. V is TRBV4-1 and J is TRBJ2-3; maybe TRBD2 (7 bases). Trimming cost V 1 base and J 4 bases, with 12 bases left between them. The germline V gene encodes CDR1 MGHRA and CDR2 YSYEKL. The CDR3 loop spans 15 amino acids.